What follows describes a single T cell receptor beta chain. Antigen unknown. The data were taken from a study of T-cell memory formation after mild COVID-19. Looking at the study overall: The TCR clusters were mostly specific to one donor.

Regarding the study as a whole: CD8+ contracting clones occupied EMRA, while CD4+ ones occupied mainly CM and EM.

TCRdb fed the 5' RACE reads into MiXCR, producing one record per CDR3 protein. The sample records around 410,000 distinct CDR3 sequences, roughly a quarter being singletons. The CDR3 has 15 amino acids. Trimming shortened V by 4 bases and J by 2 bases, and 14 bases separated the two germline ends. The germline gives CDR1 SGHTA, CDR2 FQGNSA. The V call is TRBV7-2, the J call TRBJ2-5; D unclear. Sequencing used PBMCs or a T cell subset sorted from them (not recorded which). This receptor was taken from an adult woman who had mild COVID-19 (a few samples of this study predate the infection). Cell type and time point are not known. The CDR3 bases are TGTGCCAGCAGCTCCCCCGAGGTGGGGCAAGAGACCCAGTACTTC. This encodes CASSSPEVGQETQYF.